This TCR beta chain was sequenced in a study of T cell repertoires in cytomegalovirus infection. Findings and limits, study-wide: In two of eight donors, the top clonotype was HLA-C-restricted CMV-specific.

Remarks on this clonotype: The target antigen is unknown.

TCRdb independently ran MiXCR on the reads; one entry per CDR3 protein. There are about half a million distinct CDR3 sequences in the sample; 30% to 40% occur only once, and roughly 15% lies in the top ten. The germline V and J ends were trimmed by 10 bases and 7 bases, with 25 bases remaining between them. The CDR3 has 15 residues. Germline assignment: CDR1 LNHDA and CDR2 SQIVND (reference sequence). The receptor's source is a human donor in good health (CMV status not recorded). Some clones in this sample may be carry-over from other donors' samples. The genes are TRBV19 and TRBJ1-2; D perhaps matches TRBD1 (5 bases). Sequences were derived from cultured PBMCs, sampled from culture after CMV antigen stimulation. The CDR3 DNA is TGTGCCACCCATCGGGACCCCGGTTCGGTACGTGGCTACACCTTC. Its translation is CATHRDPGSVRGYTF.